The 13 T cell receptor beta chains below come from one sample, sequenced in a study of blood T cell repertoires in COVID-19. Only in-frame clones appear in the TCRdb table, and some are missing; sequencing was by immunoSEQ multiplex PCR. The profile shows about 240,000 clones, around four fifths of them singletons. The sample comprised peripheral blood. The source is a woman in her seventies with acute or convalescent COVID-19.

The CDR3 sequence: CAISLEGTGNTGELFF. Written as DNA, the CDR3 is TGTGCCATCAGTTTGGAAGGGACAGGGAACACCGGGGAGCTGTTTTTT. V and J are TRBV10-3 and TRBJ2-2; TRBD1 aligns across 8 bases. Trimming cost V 5 bases and J 1 base; bases outside gene matches: 6. The CDR3 sequence is 16 residues long. CDR1 is ENHRY and CDR2 is SYGVKD in the germline V gene.

Here the CDR3 DNA reads TGTGCCAGCAAAACTGGACAGATTTACACAGATACGCAGTATTTT. This gives the protein CASKTGQIYTDTQYF. This chain connects TRBV28 to TRBJ2-3; D is perhaps TRBD1 (6 bases). The germline gives CDR1 MDHEN, CDR2 SYDVKM. CDR3 length: 15 amino acids. V was cut by 7 bases and J by 2 bases, with 16 bases left in between.

The V and J genes are TRBV4-2 and TRBJ2-1; TRBD2 agrees at 11 bases. Germline values: CDR1 LGHNA, CDR2 YNFKEQ. V lost 1 base to trimming and J lost 5 bases; unmatched junction nucleotides: 1. This CDR3 is 15 amino acids long. DNA of the CDR3: TGTGCCAGCAGCCAAGGACTAGCGGGGAACAATGAGCAGTTCTTC. Encoded protein: CASSQGLAGNNEQFF.

The genes are TRBV6-5 and TRBJ1-2; 9 positions agree with TRBD1. Looked up from germline, CDR1 is MNHEY and CDR2 is SVGAGI. The CDR3 is 16 amino acids. With V trimmed by 0 bases and J by 1 base, 3 bases remained unmatched. CDR3 bases: TGTGCCAGCAGTTACTCGACAGGGGGAATTAACTATGGCTACACCTTC. This encodes CASSYSTGGINYGYTF.

This rearrangement joins TRBV10-3 to TRBJ1-2, with 9 bases aligning to TRBD1. The CDR3 is made up of 15 amino acids. CDR1 and CDR2 (germline): ENHRY, SYGVKD. V was pared by 0 bases and J by 5 bases, with 4 bases of the junction left unmatched. DNA for the CDR3: TGTGCCATCAGTGAGTCGACAGGGGGGAGGTATGGCTACACCTTC. This sequence encodes CAISESTGGRYGYTF.

V and J are TRBV3-1 (or the pseudogene TRBV3-2) and TRBJ1-6; D unclear. The CDR3 spans 14 residues. Per germline, CDR1 LGHDT and CDR2 YNNKEL (reference sequence). Trimming stripped 4 bases from V and 7 bases from J, with 11 bases between. The DNA of the CDR3 is TGTGCCAGCAGCCGGGAGGAGGAGAATTCACCCCTCCACTTT. Protein sequence: CASSREEENSPLHF.

The V call is TRBV19, the J call TRBJ1-2; D call uncertain. CDR3 length equals 17 residues. Germline V lookup: CDR1 LNHDA, CDR2 SQIVND (reference sequence). V lost 5 bases and J lost 0, with 19 bases in between. CDR3 sequence (DNA): TGTGCCAGTAGTGGTGACTCCTCGAAGGGAGCTAACTATGGCTACACCTTC. Translated: CASSGDSSKGANYGYTF.

The chain combines TRBV6-5 with TRBJ2-7; TRBD1 matches 7 bases. Germline V CDR1 and CDR2: MNHEY, SVGAGI. This CDR3 has 15 residues. Trimming cost V 2 bases and J 4 bases; bases outside gene matches: 8. The CDR3 loop reads CASSYRDSRIYEQYF. DNA for the CDR3: TGTGCCAGCAGTTACCGGGACAGCAGAATTTACGAGCAGTACTTC.

J is TRBJ2-3 and V is TRBV25-1, with D perhaps TRBD1 (5 bases). V was cut by 4 bases and J by 1 base, with 12 bases left in between. Germline loops: CDR1 MGHDK, CDR2 SYGVNS. This CDR3 has 15 amino acids. In DNA form, the CDR3 reads TGTGCCAGCAGTGCTAGGGGTTTCCGCACAGATACGCAGTATTTT. It yields the protein CASSARGFRTDTQYF.

The chain has TRBV10-3 and TRBJ1-6; TRBD1 is a possible D gene (6 bases). This CDR3 contains 14 residues. CDR1 is ENHRY, CDR2 SYGVKD, per germline. Trimming removed 11 bases from V and 9 bases from J, with 20 bases in between. CDR3 protein: CAVNTQGNSSPLHF. CDR3 sequence (DNA): TGTGCCGTCAATACACAGGGAAACAGTTCACCCCTCCACTTT.

This clone was found once. The rearrangement joins TRBV10-3 to TRBJ2-3; D unresolved. Per the germline V gene, CDR1 is ENHRY and CDR2 is SYGVKD. V shed 3 bases and J shed 0 bases, with 4 bases lying between them. CDR3 length: 13 residues. For the CDR3, the DNA is TGTGCCATCAGTGAATCAAGCACAGATACGCAGTATTTT. Amino acid sequence: CAISESSTDTQYF.

This chain connects TRBV4-2 to TRBJ2-7; no clear D gene. This CDR3 spans 16 amino acids. Germline CDR1 LGHNA, CDR2 YNFKEQ. Deletions cut 0 bases from V and 6 bases from J, with 18 bases between. CDR3 nucleotides: TGTGCCAGCAGCCAAGATGGTGGAACGGGTGACTTCGAGCAGTACTTC. It yields the protein CASSQDGGTGDFEQYF.

The rearrangement joins TRBV10-3 to TRBJ1-5; TRBD1 matches at 8 bases. The CDR3 sequence is 16 residues long. V lost 3 bases to trimming and J lost 2 bases; unmatched junction nucleotides: 6. The V gene's germline CDR1 is ENHRY and CDR2 SYGVKD. The DNA for the CDR3 is TGTGCCATCAGTGATCAGGGGGCAAATGGCAATCAGCCCCAGCATTTT. Protein: CAISDQGANGNQPQHF.